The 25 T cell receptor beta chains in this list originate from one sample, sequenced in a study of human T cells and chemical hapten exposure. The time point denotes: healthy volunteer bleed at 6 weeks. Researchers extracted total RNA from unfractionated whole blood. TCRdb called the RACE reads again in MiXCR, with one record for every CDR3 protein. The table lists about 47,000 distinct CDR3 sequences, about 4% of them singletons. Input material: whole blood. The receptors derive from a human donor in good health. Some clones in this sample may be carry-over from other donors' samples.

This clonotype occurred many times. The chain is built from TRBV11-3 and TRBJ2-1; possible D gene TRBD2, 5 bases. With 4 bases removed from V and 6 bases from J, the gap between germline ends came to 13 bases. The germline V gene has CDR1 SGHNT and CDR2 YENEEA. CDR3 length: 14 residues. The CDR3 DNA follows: TGTGCCAGCAGCTCCCCGGGATTATTCAATGAGCAGTTCTTC. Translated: CASSSPGLFNEQFF.

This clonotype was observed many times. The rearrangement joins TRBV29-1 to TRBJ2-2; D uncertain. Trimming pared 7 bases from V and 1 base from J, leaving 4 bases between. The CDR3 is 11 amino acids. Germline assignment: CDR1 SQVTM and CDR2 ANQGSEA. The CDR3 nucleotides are TGCAGCGCAGGGAACACCGGGGAGCTGTTTTTT. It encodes CSAGNTGELFF.

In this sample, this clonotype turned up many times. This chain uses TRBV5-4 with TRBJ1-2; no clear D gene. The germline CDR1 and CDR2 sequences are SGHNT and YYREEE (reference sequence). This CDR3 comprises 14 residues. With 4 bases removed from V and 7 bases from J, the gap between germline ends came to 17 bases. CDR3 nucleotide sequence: TGTGCCAGCAGCAGTCCGACCGAGGAGGGTGGCTACACCTTC. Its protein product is CASSSPTEEGGYTF.

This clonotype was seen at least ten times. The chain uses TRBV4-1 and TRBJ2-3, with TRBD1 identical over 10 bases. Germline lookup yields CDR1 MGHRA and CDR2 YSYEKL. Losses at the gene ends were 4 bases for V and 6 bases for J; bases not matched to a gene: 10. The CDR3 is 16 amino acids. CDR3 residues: CASSLSPGTGADTQYF. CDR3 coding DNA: TGCGCCAGCAGCCTTTCTCCCGGGACAGGGGCGGATACGCAGTATTTT.

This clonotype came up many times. The CDR3 DNA is TGTGCCAGTAGTATCAGACTAGTGAACACCGGGGAGCTGTTTTTT. Protein product: CASSIRLVNTGELFF. The genes are TRBV19 and TRBJ2-2; weak D call: TRBD2 (6 bases). The CDR3 extends over 15 amino acids. CDR1 is LNHDA, CDR2 SQIVND, per germline (reference sequence). The V end lost 3 bases, the J end lost 1 base, and 9 bases lay between the germline ends.

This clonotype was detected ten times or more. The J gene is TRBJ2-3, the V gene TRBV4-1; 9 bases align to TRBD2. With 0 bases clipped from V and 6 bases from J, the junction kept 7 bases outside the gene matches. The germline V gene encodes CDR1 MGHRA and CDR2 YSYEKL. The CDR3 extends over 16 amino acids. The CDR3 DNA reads TGCGCCAGCAGCCAAGAGGGTAGCGGGAGTATCGATACGCAGTATTTT. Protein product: CASSQEGSGSIDTQYF.

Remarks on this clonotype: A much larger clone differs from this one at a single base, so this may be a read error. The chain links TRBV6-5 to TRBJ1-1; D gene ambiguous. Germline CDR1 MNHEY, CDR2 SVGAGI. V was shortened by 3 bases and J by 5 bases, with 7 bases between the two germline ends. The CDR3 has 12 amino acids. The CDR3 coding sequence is TGTGCCAGCAGTTATGGGGATACTGAAGCTTTCTTT. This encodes CASSYGDTEAFF.

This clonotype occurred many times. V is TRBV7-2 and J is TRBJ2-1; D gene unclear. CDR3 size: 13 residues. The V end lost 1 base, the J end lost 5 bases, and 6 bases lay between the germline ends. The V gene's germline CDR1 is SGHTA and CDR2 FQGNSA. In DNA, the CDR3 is TGTGCCAGCAGCTTAGGGCTACACAATGAGCAGTTCTTC. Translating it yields CASSLGLHNEQFF.

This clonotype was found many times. CDR3 nucleotides: TGTGCCAGCAAGTCCGGGAGCGTGCCCTCACCCCTCCACTTT. Translating it yields CASKSGSVPSPLHF. The rearrangement links TRBV6-5 to TRBJ1-6; D unclear. V was shortened by 7 bases and J by 10 bases, with 17 bases between the two germline ends. The germline V gene has CDR1 MNHEY and CDR2 SVGAGI. The CDR3 extends over 14 amino acids.

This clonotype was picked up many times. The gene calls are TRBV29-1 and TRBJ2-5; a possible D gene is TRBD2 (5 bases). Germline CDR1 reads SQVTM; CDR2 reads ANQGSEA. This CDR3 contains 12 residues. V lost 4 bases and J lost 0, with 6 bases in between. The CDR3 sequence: CSVGLHQETQYF. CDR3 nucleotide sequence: TGCAGCGTTGGACTACACCAAGAGACCCAGTACTTC. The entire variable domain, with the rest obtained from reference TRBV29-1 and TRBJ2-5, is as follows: SAVISQKPSRDICQRGTSLTIQCQVDSQVTMMFWYRQQPGQSLTLIATANQGSEATYESGFVIDKFPISRPNLTFSTLTVSNMSPEDSSIYLCSVGLHQETQYFGPGTRLLVL.

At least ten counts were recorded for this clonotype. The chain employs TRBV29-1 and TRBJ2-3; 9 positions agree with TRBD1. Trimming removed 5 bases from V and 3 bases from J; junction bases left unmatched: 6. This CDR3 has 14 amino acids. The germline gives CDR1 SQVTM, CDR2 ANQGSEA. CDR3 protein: CSVSGTGLTDTQYF. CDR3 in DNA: TGCAGCGTTTCCGGGACAGGGTTGACAGATACGCAGTATTTT.

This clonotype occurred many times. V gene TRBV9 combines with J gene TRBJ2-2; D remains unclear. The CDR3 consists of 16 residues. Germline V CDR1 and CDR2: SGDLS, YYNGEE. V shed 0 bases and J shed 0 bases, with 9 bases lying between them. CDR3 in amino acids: CASSVEVRANTGELFF. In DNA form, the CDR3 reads TGTGCCAGCAGCGTAGAGGTGCGAGCGAACACCGGGGAGCTGTTTTTT.

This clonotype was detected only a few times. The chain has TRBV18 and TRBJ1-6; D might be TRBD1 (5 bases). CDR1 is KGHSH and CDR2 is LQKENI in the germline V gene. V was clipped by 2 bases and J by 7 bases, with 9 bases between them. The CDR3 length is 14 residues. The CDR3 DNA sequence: TGTGCCAGCTCACCATCGGGGCAGAATTCACCCCTCCACTTT. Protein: CASSPSGQNSPLHF.

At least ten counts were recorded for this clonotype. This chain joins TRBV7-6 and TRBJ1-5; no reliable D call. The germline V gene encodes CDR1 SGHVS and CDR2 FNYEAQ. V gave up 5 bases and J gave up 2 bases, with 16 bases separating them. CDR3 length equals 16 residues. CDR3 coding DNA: TGTGCCAGCAGCGCCCAGCGGGGTGGCGGCAATCAGCCCCAGCATTTT. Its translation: CASSAQRGGGNQPQHF. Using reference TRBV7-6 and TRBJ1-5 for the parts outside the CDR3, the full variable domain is GAGVSQSPRYKVTKRGQDVALRCDPISGHVSLYWYRQALGQGPEFLTYFNYEAQQDKSGLPNDRFSAERPEGSISTLTIQRTEQRDSAMYRCASSAQRGGGNQPQHFGDGTRLSIL.

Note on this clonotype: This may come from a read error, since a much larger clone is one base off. CDR3 in amino acids: CVSSQGLNYNEQFF. CDR3 coding DNA: TGTGTCAGCAGCCAGGGACTAAATTACAATGAGCAGTTCTTC. The gene calls are TRBV4-2 and TRBJ2-1; TRBD2 matches at 7 bases. The germline V gene has CDR1 LGHNA and CDR2 YNFKEQ. The CDR3 length is 14 residues.

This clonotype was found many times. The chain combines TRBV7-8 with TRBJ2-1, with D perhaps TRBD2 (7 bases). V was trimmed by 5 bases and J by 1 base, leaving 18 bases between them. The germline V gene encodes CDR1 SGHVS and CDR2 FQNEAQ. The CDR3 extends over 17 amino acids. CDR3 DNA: TGTGCCAGCAGCCTCGAGGGGGGGGAAGGGTCCTACAATGAGCAGTTCTTC. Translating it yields CASSLEGGEGSYNEQFF.

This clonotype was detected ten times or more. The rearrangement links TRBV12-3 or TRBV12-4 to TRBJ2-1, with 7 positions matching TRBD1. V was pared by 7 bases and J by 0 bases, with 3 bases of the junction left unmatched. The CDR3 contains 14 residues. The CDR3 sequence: CASTRQGSYNEQFF. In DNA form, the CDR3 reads TGTGCCAGCACCAGACAGGGCTCCTACAATGAGCAGTTCTTC.

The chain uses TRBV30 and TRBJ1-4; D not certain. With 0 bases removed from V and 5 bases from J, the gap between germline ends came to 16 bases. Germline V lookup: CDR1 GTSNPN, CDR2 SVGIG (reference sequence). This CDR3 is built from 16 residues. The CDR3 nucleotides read TGTGCCTGGAGTGTAAAAGGGTGGAAAAGCAATGAAAAACTGTTTTTT. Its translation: CAWSVKGWKSNEKLFF.

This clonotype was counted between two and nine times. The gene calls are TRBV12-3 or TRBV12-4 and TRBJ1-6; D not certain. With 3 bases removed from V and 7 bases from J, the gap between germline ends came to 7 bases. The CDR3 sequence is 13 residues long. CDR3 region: CASSFDGNSPLHF. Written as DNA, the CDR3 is TGTGCCAGCAGTTTCGATGGGAATTCACCCCTCCACTTT.

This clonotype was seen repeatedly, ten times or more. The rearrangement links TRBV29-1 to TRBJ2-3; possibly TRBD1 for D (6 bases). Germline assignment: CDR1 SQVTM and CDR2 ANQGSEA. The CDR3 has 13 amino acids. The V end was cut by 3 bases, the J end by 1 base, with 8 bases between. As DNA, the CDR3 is TGCAGCGTTGAGAACAGGGGCACAGATACGCAGTATTTT. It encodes CSVENRGTDTQYF.

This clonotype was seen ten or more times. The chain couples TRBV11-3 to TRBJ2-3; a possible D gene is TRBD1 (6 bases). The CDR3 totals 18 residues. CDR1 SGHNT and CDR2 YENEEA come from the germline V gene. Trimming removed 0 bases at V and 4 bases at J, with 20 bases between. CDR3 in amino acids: CASSLDVMEAGDPDTQYF. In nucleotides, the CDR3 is TGTGCCAGCAGCTTAGATGTAATGGAGGCAGGGGACCCAGATACGCAGTATTTT.

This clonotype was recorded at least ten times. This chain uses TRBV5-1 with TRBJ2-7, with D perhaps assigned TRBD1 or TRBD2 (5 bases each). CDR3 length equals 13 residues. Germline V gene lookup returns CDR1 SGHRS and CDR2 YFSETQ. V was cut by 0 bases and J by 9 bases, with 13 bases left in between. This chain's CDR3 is CASSLEGPFAQYF. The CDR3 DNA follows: TGCGCCAGCAGCTTGGAGGGACCCTTCGCGCAGTACTTC. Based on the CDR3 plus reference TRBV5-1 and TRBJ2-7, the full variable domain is KAGVTQTPRYLIKTRGQQVTLSCSPISGHRSVSWYQQTPGQGLQFLFEYFSETQRNKGNFPGRFSGRQFSNSRSEMNVSTLELGDSALYLCASSLEGPFAQYFGPGTRLTVT.

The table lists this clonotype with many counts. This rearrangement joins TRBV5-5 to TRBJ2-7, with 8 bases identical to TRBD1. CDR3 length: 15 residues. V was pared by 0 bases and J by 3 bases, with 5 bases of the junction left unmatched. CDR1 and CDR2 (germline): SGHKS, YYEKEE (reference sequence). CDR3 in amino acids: CASSLAGQVGYEQYF. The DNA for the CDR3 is TGTGCCAGCAGCTTGGCGGGACAGGTGGGCTACGAGCAGTACTTC.

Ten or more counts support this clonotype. The CDR3 sequence is CASSTERGAGGNTIYF. The CDR3 DNA reads as TGTGCCAGCAGTACCGAGCGGGGGGCGGGAGGAAACACCATATATTTT. The gene calls are TRBV6-6 and TRBJ1-3, with a tentative D call TRBD1 (6 bases). The germline V gene has CDR1 MNHNY and CDR2 SVGAGI (reference sequence). Trimming took off 5 bases at V and 4 bases at J, with 18 bases between the two ends. This CDR3 is built from 16 residues.

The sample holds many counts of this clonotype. This CDR3 is CASRTSGYTF. The CDR3 DNA is TGTGCCAGCAGAACAAGCGGCTACACCTTC. This chain uses TRBV7-9 with TRBJ1-2; no reliable D call. V was cut by 6 bases and J by 8 bases, with 7 bases left in between. This CDR3 is built from 10 residues. Germline CDR1 and CDR2: SEHNR and FQNEAQ (reference sequence).